The 18 T cell receptor beta chains given below trace back to one sample, sequenced in a study of early T cells in non-severe SARS-CoV-2 infection. TCRdb re-analysed the 5' RACE reads in MiXCR, keeping a single row per CDR3 protein. The data show around 60,000 distinct CDR3 sequences, around 20% seen once. Sequenced material: whole blood, taken at baseline. The receptor source for this set is an adult who was a healthcare worker with PCR-confirmed SARS-CoV-2 infection or an uninfected control (not recorded which).

The rearrangement joins TRBV6-1 to TRBJ1-5; no clear D. V was pared by 6 bases and J by 0 bases, with 6 bases between. Germline-derived CDR1 and CDR2 are MNHNS and SASEGT. The CDR3 spans 13 residues. This chain's CDR3 is CASRAFSNQPQHF. The CDR3 DNA is TGTGCCAGCAGGGCGTTTAGCAATCAGCCCCAGCATTTT.

This clonotype was picked up a small number of times. This chain links TRBV12-3 or TRBV12-4 with TRBJ2-3; 10 nucleotides agree with TRBD2. J gave up 0 bases and V 6 bases, and 3 bases lay outside the gene matches. CDR3 size: 15 residues. The CDR3 DNA reads TGTGCCAGCAGCGGACTAGCGGCTAGCACAGATACGCAGTATTTT. This translates into CASSGLAASTDTQYF.

The chain employs TRBV7-2 and TRBJ2-5, with 7 bases aligning to TRBD2. The V and J ends lost 2 bases and 4 bases, in that order; junction bases with no gene match: 7. Germline loops: CDR1 SGHTA, CDR2 FQGNSA. The CDR3 is 15 amino acids. The CDR3 DNA follows: TGTGCCAGCAGCTTAAGCGGGACCCAAGGAGAGACCCAGTACTTC. It yields the protein CASSLSGTQGETQYF.

This clonotype turned up a few times. The rearrangement uses TRBV14 and TRBJ1-1; no definite D call. The CDR3 sequence is 14 residues long. CDR1 is SGHDN, CDR2 FVKESK, per germline. With 0 bases removed from V and 4 bases from J, the gap between germline ends came to 9 bases. This CDR3 reads CASSQDGFITEAFF. The CDR3 DNA sequence: TGTGCCAGCAGCCAAGATGGGTTTATCACTGAAGCTTTCTTT.

This clonotype was detected many times. The V gene is TRBV3-1, the J gene TRBJ2-7, with 7 bases matching TRBD1. This CDR3 comprises 15 residues. CDR1 and CDR2 from the germline V gene are LGHDT and YNNKEL (reference sequence). Unmatched junction bases numbered 6, after V lost 1 base and J lost 3 bases. The CDR3 DNA follows: TGTGCCAGCAGCCAAGCCCGGGACAGCTTCTACGAGCAGTACTTC. Translating gives CASSQARDSFYEQYF.

This clonotype turned up a few times. The V gene is TRBV20-1, the J gene TRBJ2-3, with D maybe TRBD1 (6 bases). Trimming took 6 bases from V and 2 from J, leaving 12 bases between them. The CDR3 runs 13 residues. Looked up from germline, CDR1 is DFQATT and CDR2 is SNEGSKA (reference sequence). CDR3 sequence (DNA): TGCAGTGCGGAAGACAGGAACACAGATACGCAGTATTTT. Translating it yields CSAEDRNTDTQYF.

In the case of this clonotype: A much larger clone is a single base away; this may be a read error. The V and J genes are TRBV7-2 and TRBJ2-3; D not resolved. Between the trimmed V and J ends, which lost 5 bases and 4 bases, there was a span of 7 bases. The germline CDR1 and CDR2 sequences are SGHTA and FQGNSA. The CDR3 extends over 12 amino acids. CDR3 DNA sequence: TGTGCCAGCAGCCTGTACTCAGATACGCAGTATTTT. Encoded protein: CASSLYSDTQYF. The full variable domain, its missing parts supplied by reference TRBV7-2 and TRBJ2-3, is GAGVSQSPSNKVTEKGKDVELRCDPISGHTALYWYRQSLGQGLEFLIYFQGNSAPDKSGLPSDRFSAERTGGSVSTLTIQRTQQEDSAVYLCASSLYSDTQYFGPGTRLTVL.

The chain links TRBV29-1 to TRBJ2-7; 7 positions agree with TRBD1. This CDR3 has 13 amino acids. Per germline, CDR1 SQVTM and CDR2 ANQGSEA. V trimming: 1 base; J trimming: 0 bases; junction bases outside the gene matches: 0. The chain's CDR3 is CSVEGDSSYEQYF. CDR3 nucleotide sequence: TGCAGCGTTGAAGGGGACAGCTCCTACGAGCAGTACTTC.

This sequence joins TRBV20-1 and TRBJ1-1; 10 bases are shared with TRBD1. From germline, CDR1 is DFQATT and CDR2 SNEGSKA (reference sequence). V lost 6 bases to trimming and J lost 1 base; unmatched junction nucleotides: 8. CDR3 length: 15 residues. Here the CDR3 DNA reads TGCAGTGCGTCCGGGACAGGGGCGCCGAACACTGAAGCTTTCTTT. This gives the protein CSASGTGAPNTEAFF.

A single count supports this clonotype. The rearrangement links TRBV20-1 to TRBJ2-3; 9 bases map to TRBD2. Per the germline V gene, CDR1 is DFQATT and CDR2 is SNEGSKA (reference sequence). CDR3 length equals 14 residues. V lost 3 bases to trimming and J lost 4 bases; unmatched junction nucleotides: 5. This chain's CDR3 is CSASLGGGADTQYF. Written as DNA, the CDR3 is TGCAGTGCTAGCTTGGGCGGGGGGGCAGATACGCAGTATTTT.

The chain couples TRBV12-3 or TRBV12-4 to TRBJ2-7, with TRBD2 matching 13 bases. J was trimmed by 0 bases and V by 7 bases; bases with no gene match: 6. This CDR3 comprises 16 residues. The CDR3 nucleotides read TGTGCCAGCACCATGGGACTAGCGGGGAGCTCCTACGAGCAGTACTTC. Amino acids: CASTMGLAGSSYEQYF.

This clonotype was seen a few times. The chain has TRBV12-3 or TRBV12-4 and TRBJ2-7; D uncertain. Trimming left V 5 bases short and J 1 base short, with 12 bases between. CDR3 size: 14 residues. CDR3 amino acids: CASSPPGGSYEQYF. CDR3 coding DNA: TGTGCCAGCAGTCCCCCGGGTGGATCCTACGAGCAGTACTTC.

In its sample, this clonotype was seen a few times. The V gene is TRBV27, the J gene TRBJ2-7; tentatively, D is TRBD1 (6 bases). Germline V gene sequence: CDR1 MNHEY, CDR2 SMNVEV (reference sequence). Deletions cut 3 bases from V and 7 bases from J, with 10 bases between. The CDR3 spans 12 residues. CDR3 DNA sequence: TGTGCCAGCAGTTTTGGGGGCGGGGAGCAGTACTTC. Its translation is CASSFGGGEQYF.

This chain links TRBV5-1 with TRBJ2-1; D may be TRBD2 (6 bases). Germline CDR1 and CDR2: SGHRS and YFSETQ. The CDR3 is made up of 16 amino acids. Trimming cost V 1 base and J 0 bases, with 11 bases left between them. CDR3 region: CASSLNSGNSYNEQFF. DNA for the CDR3: TGCGCCAGCAGCTTGAATAGCGGCAACTCCTACAATGAGCAGTTCTTC.

This clonotype was found a few times. The V gene is TRBV10-2, the J gene TRBJ1-4; D gene ambiguous. From germline, CDR1 is WSHSY and CDR2 SAAADI. CDR3 size: 12 residues. Trimming pared 4 bases from V and 4 bases from J, leaving 4 bases between. CDR3 coding DNA: TGCGCCAGCAGTGCAAGTAATGAAAAACTGTTTTTT. Translated: CASSASNEKLFF.

The CDR3 loop reads CASSPRSGETQYF. Here the CDR3 DNA reads TGTGCCAGCTCACCACGTAGCGGAGAGACCCAGTACTTC. The chain is built from TRBV18 and TRBJ2-5; maybe TRBD2 (6 bases). V lost 1 base and J 4 bases, leaving 7 bases between the germline ends. This CDR3 spans 13 amino acids. Germline lookup yields CDR1 KGHSH and CDR2 LQKENI.

The gene calls are TRBV12-3 or TRBV12-4 and TRBJ2-1, with TRBD1 identical over 8 bases. J was trimmed by 10 bases and V by 5 bases; bases with no gene match: 10. The CDR3 extends over 14 amino acids. CDR3 nucleotide sequence: TGTGCCAGCAGTAAACGGACAGGGAAGGTAGAGCAGTTCTTC. Its protein product is CASSKRTGKVEQFF.

The chain recombines TRBV5-1 with TRBJ1-1, with D possibly matching TRBD1 (5 bases). This CDR3 has 14 amino acids. The V end lost 1 base, the J end lost 4 bases, and 11 bases lay between the germline ends. CDR1 SGHRS and CDR2 YFSETQ come from the germline V gene. This CDR3 reads CASSLYGRGTEAFF. The CDR3 DNA sequence: TGCGCCAGCAGCTTGTATGGAAGGGGCACTGAAGCTTTCTTT.